This is a list of T cell receptor beta chains from one sample in a study of cytomegalovirus exposure and HLA in healthy donors. TCRdb's table, derived via immunoSEQ multiplex PCR, lists solely in-frame clones and lacks some. The repertoire includes about 130,000 clones, around 80% of them detected once, and around 0.99% sits in the top ten. What was sequenced was PBMCs. These receptors were taken from a woman in her twenties or thirties in good health and CMV-seronegative. The CDR3 runs from the conserved cysteine through the conserved F or W. A D gene is named only where the DNA matches it firmly. Expanded clones get a size class; other rows say once, few or many, or leave the size out.

j_call | v_call | clone_size | d_call | cdr3_nt | cdr3_aa
TRBJ2-3 | TRBV2 | NA | TRBD2 | TGTGCCAGCAGTGGACCGGGGGGGCTGGGTGCAGATACGCAGTATTTT | CASSGPGGLGADTQYF
TRBJ2-7 | TRBV25-1 | NA | NA | TGTGCCAGCAGTGATTCCGAGTACGAGCAGTACTTC | CASSDSEYEQYF
TRBJ1-1 | TRBV20-1 | few | NA | TGCAGTGCTAGAGCGTCAGGTGAAGCTTTCTTT | CSARASGEAFF
TRBJ2-2 | TRBV5-1 | NA | NA | TGCGCCAGCAGCACCCCGGGACTCACCTCGAACACCGGGGAGCTGTTTTTT | CASSTPGLTSNTGELFF
TRBJ2-1 | TRBV7-9 | NA | TRBD2 | TGTTCCAGCAGCTTAGTCTTGGGGAGGGAGTTCTTC | CSSSLVLGREFF
TRBJ2-1 | TRBV6-1 | NA | TRBD2 | TGTGCCAGCGGGAGCGGGAGTGGGAACAATGAGCAGTTCTTC | CASGSGSGNNEQFF
TRBJ2-6 | TRBV19 | once | TRBD2 | TGTGCCAGTAAAGCGGGAGTCTGGGACTCTGGGGCCAACGTCCTGACTTTC | CASKAGVWDSGANVLTF
TRBJ2-3 | TRBV2 | NA | NA | TGTGCCAGCAGTAGCCAGGGTGAAGATACGCAGTATTTT | CASSSQGEDTQYF
TRBJ1-1 | TRBV7-9 | once | NA | TGTGCCAGCAGCTTAAACCAGGGAACTGAAGCTTTCTTT | CASSLNQGTEAFF
TRBJ2-5 | TRBV19 | NA | NA | TGTGCCACCTCACCCGGTTGGGAGACCCAGTACTTC | CATSPGWETQYF
TRBJ1-5 | TRBV7-2 | NA | NA | TGTGCCAGCAGCGCGGATTACACCCAGCCCCAGCATTTT | CASSADYTQPQHF
TRBJ2-1 | TRBV6-1 | NA | TRBD2 | TGTGCCAGCCAGGGACTAGCGGGAGTCCATGAGCAGTTCTTC | CASQGLAGVHEQFF
TRBJ2-7 | TRBV6-5 | NA | TRBD1 | TGTGCCAGCAGGCAAAGACGGGGACAGGGCTCCGAGCAGTACTTC | CASRQRRGQGSEQYF
TRBJ1-1 | TRBV6-1 | NA | NA | TGTGCCAGCCGACGGGAGGCGTACACTGAAGCTTTCTTT | CASRREAYTEAFF
TRBJ1-1 | TRBV5-1 | NA | TRBD1 | TGCGCCAGCAGCTCGGGACAGCCGAACACTGAAGCTTTCTTT | CASSSGQPNTEAFF
TRBJ2-5 | TRBV27 | NA | TRBD2 | TGTGCCAGCATGCGCCTAGCGGGACAAGAGACCCAGTACTTC | CASMRLAGQETQYF
TRBJ2-1 | TRBV4-2 | NA | TRBD2 | TGTGCCAGCAGCCCCCCGACTAGCGGGGGGGCGGTTGAGCAGTTCTTC | CASSPPTSGGAVEQFF
TRBJ1-6 | TRBV7-2 | NA | NA | TGTGCCAGCAGCTTAACGGTTGGTTCACCCCTCCACTTT | CASSLTVGSPLHF
TRBJ2-4 | TRBV29-1 | NA | TRBD1 | TGCAGCTTTGGACAGGAGGTTAACATTCAGTACTTC | CSFGQEVNIQYF
TRBJ2-7 | TRBV6-5 | few | TRBD1 | TGTGCCAGCAGTTACGTGGGACAGGGGTATCACGAGCAGTACTTC | CASSYVGQGYHEQYF
TRBJ2-2 | TRBV4-3 | NA | NA | TGCGCCAGCAGCCACACCAGGGAGGCCGGGGAGCTGTTTTTT | CASSHTREAGELFF
TRBJ2-3 | TRBV14 | NA | NA | TGTGCCAGCAGCCAAGAAAGGGGGTTGACGCAGTATTTT | CASSQERGLTQYF
TRBJ2-7 | TRBV5-1 | NA | TRBD2 | TGCGCCAGCAGCGCCGGTGGGACTAGCGGGGACTACGAGCAGTACTTC | CASSAGGTSGDYEQYF
TRBJ2-7 | TRBV29-1 | few | NA | TGCAGCGGAACGACAGGCAACTCCTACGAGCAGTACTTC | CSGTTGNSYEQYF
TRBJ2-5 | TRBV4-1 | NA | TRBD1 | TGCGCCAGCAGTCGGACAGGCCCGAACCAAGAGACCCAGTACTTC | CASSRTGPNQETQYF
TRBJ2-7 | TRBV6-5 | once | TRBD2 | TGTGCCAGCAGTTACTCGGGAGCGGGAGGGCCCCACGAGCAGTACTTC | CASSYSGAGGPHEQYF
TRBJ2-7 | TRBV11-1 | once | NA | TGTGCCAGCAGCTTACAGGGTATTCACTACGAGCAGTACTTC | CASSLQGIHYEQYF
TRBJ1-5 | TRBV7-2 | NA | NA | TGTGCCAGCAGCCCTACAGGTAACAATCAGCCCCAGCATTTT | CASSPTGNNQPQHF
TRBJ1-4 | TRBV9 | NA | NA | TGTGCCAGCAGCCCCGTTCTGCGGGGTGAAAAACTGTTTTTT | CASSPVLRGEKLFF
TRBJ2-4 | TRBV5-1 | few | NA | TGCGCCAGCAGCCTAGCTATGGGCAGTAACATTCAGTACTTC | CASSLAMGSNIQYF
TRBJ1-1 | TRBV11-3 | NA | NA | TGTGCCAGCAGCCCCCGACAGGTTGAAGCTTTCTTT | CASSPRQVEAFF
TRBJ2-1 | TRBV6-5 | once | TRBD2 | TGTGCCAGCAGTTACTCGGGGATAGCGGGGGATAGGGAGCAGTTCTTC | CASSYSGIAGDREQFF
TRBJ2-6 | TRBV6-5 | NA | NA | TGTGCCAGCAGCACTACTGGGGCCAACGTCCTGACTTTC | CASSTTGANVLTF
TRBJ1-3 | TRBV4-3 | few | NA | TGCGCCAGCAGCCAATTACACCTCTCTGGAAACACCATATATTTT | CASSQLHLSGNTIYF
TRBJ1-3 | TRBV11-2 | NA | NA | TGTGCCAGCAGCTTGGGGGGAGGAAACACCATATATTTT | CASSLGGGNTIYF
TRBJ1-4 | TRBV11-2 | NA | NA | TGTGCCAGCAGCTTAGGCGTAGAAAAACTGTTTTTT | CASSLGVEKLFF
TRBJ2-1 | TRBV7-2 | NA | TRBD2 | TGTGCCAGCAGCCCGGGACTAGCGGGAGGGCCTTCCTACAATGAGCAGTTCTTC | CASSPGLAGGPSYNEQFF
TRBJ1-3 | TRBV6-1 | NA | NA | TGTGCCAGCAGTGAATACAGGACAAGCTCTGGAAACACCATATATTTT | CASSEYRTSSGNTIYF
TRBJ2-5 | TRBV4-3 | NA | NA | TGCGCCAGCAGCCAGGGACCAGGGCAGGGGCAGGGGGAGACCCAGTACTTC | CASSQGPGQGQGETQYF
TRBJ1-5 | TRBV30 | NA | TRBD1 | TGTGCCTGGAGATCCGGACAGGGGGATCAGCCCCAGCATTTT | CAWRSGQGDQPQHF
TRBJ2-5 | TRBV7-3 | NA | TRBD2 | TGTGCCAGCAGCTTGGGACTAGCGGGGGGCGAGACCCAGTACTTC | CASSLGLAGGETQYF
TRBJ1-1 | TRBV7-6 | NA | NA | TGTGCCAGCAGCCCGAGCCACACTGAAGCTTTCTTT | CASSPSHTEAFF
TRBJ2-1 | TRBV11-3 | once | NA | TGTGCCAGCAGCGAAAGAGGAAGTGAGCAGTTCTTC | CASSERGSEQFF
TRBJ2-5 | TRBV7-7 | NA | TRBD2 | TGTGCTAGCAGCCCAGGACTAGCGGGGGTCCAAGAGACCCAGTACTTC | CASSPGLAGVQETQYF
TRBJ2-5 | TRBV5-1 | NA | TRBD1 | TGCGCCAGCAGTACAGGGGGAGAGACCCAGTACTTC | CASSTGGETQYF
TRBJ2-1 | TRBV7-9 | once | TRBD1 | TGTGCCAGCAGCGATTCCCCGGGACAGGGGAAGAATGAGCAGTTCTTC | CASSDSPGQGKNEQFF
TRBJ2-3 | TRBV7-2 | NA | NA | TGTGCCAGCAGCCTCTATATCACAGATACGCAGTATTTT | CASSLYITDTQYF
TRBJ2-1 | TRBV13 | few | TRBD2 | TGTGCCAGCAGCCATCGGACTAGCGGGGTCTACAATGAGCAGTTCTTC | CASSHRTSGVYNEQFF
TRBJ2-7 | TRBV18 | few | TRBD1 | TGTGCCAGCTCACCATCTACCGGGACAGGGGGCTACGAGCAGTACTTC | CASSPSTGTGGYEQYF
TRBJ2-7 | TRBV7-2 | NA | TRBD1 | TGTGCCAGCAGCGCCGGGACAGGGATCAACGAGCAGTACTTC | CASSAGTGINEQYF
TRBJ1-1 | TRBV7-9 | NA | NA | TGTGCCAGCAGTCCACAGGGAGAAGCTTTCTTT | CASSPQGEAFF
TRBJ1-1 | TRBV30 | NA | TRBD1 | TGTGCCTGGAGTGTACTTGGGCAGGGGGCTGGCTATACTGAAGCTTTCTTT | CAWSVLGQGAGYTEAFF
TRBJ1-2 | TRBV15 | few | TRBD1 | TGTGCCACCAGCAGAATACAGGGGGCCCCTGATGGCTACACCTTC | CATSRIQGAPDGYTF
TRBJ1-6 | TRBV7-9 | NA | TRBD1 | TGTTCCAGCAGTACCATGGGACAGTCCAAATCCCCTCCAAATTCACCCCTCCACTTT | CSSSTMGQSKSPPNSPLHF
TRBJ2-7 | TRBV5-1 | NA | TRBD1 | TGCGCCAGCAGCTTAGGGACAGGTCCTTACGAGCAGTACTTC | CASSLGTGPYEQYF